This TCR beta chain was recorded in a study of beta chain features in type 1 diabetes listed by TCRdb under 2018. The study in broad terms: Mean age, gender distribution, total cell number and subset yield did not differ between patients and healthy donors. Across all samples, fewer than 130 million sorted cells were examined, and cell number per subset correlated strongly with RNA yield. In the study, recently diagnosed type 1 diabetes patients and matched healthy donors were compared on the TCRB repertoires of their sorted circulating CD4+ T cell subsets. Naive and central memory subsets were obtained from all 30 or so donors, but regulatory and stem cell-like memory subsets were isolated from only 8 patients and 8 healthy donors. Broader findings and caveats from the paper: Shorter templates might have been favored by PCR, but patient and control samples were amplified and corrected together, so both groups would have been affected equally by any skew. Fewer insertions and more nucleotide deletions at VDJ recombination sites were observed in patients with type 1 diabetes, implying thymic rearrangement abnormalities. Naive, central memory and regulatory TCRB repertoires appeared to be more similar among patients than among healthy donors. Because the HLA sub-analyses included only small numbers of individuals, any influence of HLA type on TCRB rearrangement was left unresolved. In all four CD4+ subsets, TCRB CDR3 length was moderately but significantly shorter in type 1 diabetes patients. Because cDNA was sequenced instead of genomic DNA, highly expressing activated cells could be over-represented, though the groups showed no difference in activation or CD3 levels.

From cysteine to phenylalanine, the CDR3 is 15 amino acids long. The read is trimmed to its CDR3 DNA, 45 bases read in frame from base 1. Cut back by 3 bases and 3 bases, the V and J ends lie 14 bases apart. Taken from the germline V gene, the CDR1 and CDR2 loops are MGHDK and SYGVNS. Each donor gave one peripheral blood draw, approximately 110 mL on average, collected into heparinised tubes. Naive, central memory, regulatory and stem cell-like memory CD4+ T cells were sorted on a BD FACSAria II using a panel including CD45RO, CCR7, CD25, CD127, CD95 and CD27. A purity above 98% was achieved for all sorted populations. PBMCs were separated immediately by Lymphoprep density gradient centrifugation and were stained directly, without being cultured. Samples were stained and sorted in pairs, with one healthy donor and one patient per experiment, so that batch effects were minimized. This clone was seen more than once but under ten times. The target of this receptor is not known. Base qualities are missing; no much larger clone stands one base away.

The entire isolated RNA was reverse transcribed using the High Capacity cDNA Reverse Transcription Kit, and thus expressed TCRB transcripts were sequenced. Deep immunoSEQ sequencing was applied to naive, central memory and regulatory T cell samples, giving an average of around 4 million total reads per sample. After sorted cells were lysed in RLT buffer, RNA was extracted with DNase-treated RNeasy Micro or Mini kits, with the choice depending on cell number. Each cell subset was processed on its own to prevent cross-contamination, while patient and healthy donor samples were processed together. The immunoSEQ multiplex PCR was used to amplify TCRB sequences from cDNA, yielding 87-bp fragments that span the CDR3 region. Sequencing of the amplicons was performed on the Illumina HiSeq platform. Concerning the study's data processing: Synthetic template baselines were used to correct PCR bias computationally, reads within Hamming distance 2 were collapsed, and singletons that could not be merged were discarded. Reads were aligned to IMGT to assign V, D and J genes, CDR3 length, and insertions or deletions at six rearrangement sites. Within each subset, clonotype counts were normalized to sorted cell number, after which true diversity and Gini coefficients were computed with the tcR R package. The overlap coefficient, calculated on TCRB nucleotide sequences, was used to quantify repertoire sharing. Out-of-frame TCRB sequences from naive cells were analyzed as a proxy for the pre-selection repertoire. Not all clones reach the TCRdb copy of this immuneACCESS table, which keeps in-frame sequences only. Checked studies attribute under half of the gap to unresolved V genes and leave the rest unexplained. That table furnishes V, J and clone size, whereas the DNA furnished D and trimming. In all, the sample holds some 640,000 clones, and around 15% of those were seen once. The ten largest clones add up to 0.03% to 0.04% of the sample.

Sequenced sample: naive CD4+ T cells from blood. The cell subset or site label on this specimen signifies: true naive CD4+ T cells. The chain is made from TRBV25-1 and TRBJ1-1; possibly the D gene is TRBD1, per 6 matching bases. This clonotype originated in a man between 18 and 35 years old with type 1 diabetes. CDR3 loop: CASSDYGGAYTEAFF. The DNA sequence follows: TGTGCCAGCAGTGATTACGGGGGCGCATACACTGAAGCTTTCTTT.